One and the same sample provided the 20 T cell receptor beta chains below, sequenced in a study of beta chain features in type 1 diabetes. The sequenced template was cDNA made from the entire isolated RNA. Profiled with immunoSEQ multiplex PCR; TCRdb holds only in-frame clones, not every one. There are around 250,000 clones in the sample; roughly 30% occur only once, and approximately 4% lies in the top ten. Sequences were obtained from central memory CD4+ T cells from blood. These receptors all come from a young man in good health.

The rearrangement uses TRBV18 and TRBJ2-7; no reliable D call. The CDR3 loop spans 13 amino acids. Germline V CDR1 and CDR2: KGHSH, LQKENI. Trimming pared 3 bases from V and 3 bases from J, leaving 9 bases between. CDR3 coding DNA: TGTGCCAGCTCACCTCCGTCAGTCTACGAGCAGTACTTC. This sequence encodes CASSPPSVYEQYF.

This clone showed up just a few times. The chain combines TRBV7-2 with TRBJ1-6; the match to TRBD1 covers 7 bases. Germline CDR1 reads SGHTA; CDR2 reads FQGNSA. This CDR3 region has 15 residues. The junction had 7 bases not matched to a gene; V was cut back by 5 bases and J by 6 bases. DNA for the CDR3: TGTGCCAGCAGCAGGGAGTGGGACAGTAATTCACCCCTCCACTTT. This sequence encodes CASSREWDSNSPLHF.

The chain links TRBV7-2 to TRBJ2-2; 9 bases line up with TRBD2. V was clipped by 3 bases and J by 4 bases; unmatched bases: 6. This CDR3 is 16 amino acids long. Germline V lookup: CDR1 SGHTA, CDR2 FQGNSA. The CDR3 DNA is TGTGCCAGCAGCTTCTTACCTAGCGGGGTCACCGGGGAGCTGTTTTTT. It translates to CASSFLPSGVTGELFF.

V gene TRBV2 combines with J gene TRBJ2-3, with 7 bases aligning to TRBD1. The V gene's germline CDR1 is SNHLY and CDR2 FYNNEI. The CDR3 has 15 residues. V lost 4 bases, J lost 1 base, and 5 bases stayed unmatched. The CDR3 protein is CASSVGTGGTDTQYF. CDR3 DNA: TGTGCCAGCAGTGTTGGAACAGGGGGCACAGATACGCAGTATTTT.

This clone was counted a few times. The chain carries TRBV4-3 and TRBJ2-5; D perhaps matches TRBD2 (6 bases). Trimming removed 0 bases at V and 5 bases at J, with 22 bases between. The CDR3 is made up of 18 amino acids. The germline gives CDR1 LGHNA, CDR2 YSLEER. This chain's CDR3 is CASSQDLRAGGPEETQYF. CDR3 coding DNA: TGCGCCAGCAGCCAAGACCTTCGCGCCGGGGGACCCGAGGAGACCCAGTACTTC.

The rearrangement joins TRBV6-5 to TRBJ2-7; D remains ambiguous. This CDR3 comprises 13 residues. Looked up from germline, CDR1 is MNHEY and CDR2 is SVGAGI. V lost 5 bases to trimming and J lost 0 bases, with 8 bases between them. The CDR3 reads CASSPSISYEQYF. The CDR3 bases are TGTGCCAGCAGTCCAAGCATCTCCTACGAGCAGTACTTC.

The rearrangement joins TRBV7-9 to TRBJ2-7; no definite D call. Per the germline V gene, CDR1 is SEHNR and CDR2 is FQNEAQ (reference sequence). The CDR3 has 15 residues. V lost 1 base and J lost 6, with 16 bases in between. In nucleotides, the CDR3 is TGTGCCAGCAGCTTAGGACGGAGAGAGGTGAGCGAGCAGTACTTC. This codes for CASSLGRREVSEQYF.

The V gene is TRBV25-1, the J gene TRBJ1-2; 10 bases align to TRBD1. In germline, CDR1 is MGHDK, CDR2 SYGVNS. CDR3 length: 16 residues. V lost 3 bases, J lost 0 bases, and 4 bases stayed unmatched. The DNA of the CDR3 is TGTGCCAGCAGTGACCCTGGGACAGGGGCTAACTATGGCTACACCTTC. It is translated as CASSDPGTGANYGYTF.

About this clone: Other DNA sequences within the sample encode an identical CDR3. The V gene is TRBV18, the J gene TRBJ1-5; no firm D call. The CDR3 sequence is 12 residues long. From germline, CDR1 is KGHSH and CDR2 LQKENI. The ends were cut back, 3 bases at V and 2 bases at J, with 2 bases in the middle. CDR3 loop: CASSPGNQPQHF. The CDR3 DNA sequence: TGTGCCAGCTCACCCGGCAATCAGCCCCAGCATTTT. Together with reference TRBV18 and TRBJ1-5, the CDR3 gives the full variable domain: NAGVMQNPRHLVRRRGQEARLRCSPMKGHSHVYWYRQLPEEGLKFMVYLQKENIIDESGMPKERFSAEFPKEGPSILRIQQVVRGDSAAYFCASSPGNQPQHFGDGTRLSIL.

The chain carries TRBV2 and TRBJ1-2; tentative D call: TRBD1 (6 bases). The CDR3 spans 15 residues. Looked up from germline, CDR1 is SNHLY and CDR2 is FYNNEI. Trimming removed 0 bases from V and 3 bases from J, with 11 bases in between. Here the CDR3 DNA reads TGTGCCAGCAGTGAAGCAGGGAGGGGGTACTATGGCTACACCTTC. Its translation is CASSEAGRGYYGYTF.

This clone was counted between two and nine times. The sample has other DNA sequences that encode this CDR3 too. The J gene is TRBJ1-6, the V gene TRBV7-2; D uncertain. Trimming pared 0 bases from V and 7 bases from J, leaving 7 bases between. CDR1 is SGHTA and CDR2 is FQGNSA in the germline V gene. The CDR3 covers 14 residues. CDR3 in DNA: TGTGCCAGCAGCTTAGCAGGGAGAAATTCACCCCTCCACTTT. This codes for CASSLAGRNSPLHF. Variable domain in full (rest from reference TRBV7-2 and TRBJ1-6): GAGVSQSPSNKVTEKGKDVELRCDPISGHTALYWYRQSLGQGLEFLIYFQGNSAPDKSGLPSDRFSAERTGGSVSTLTIQRTQQEDSAVYLCASSLAGRNSPLHFGNGTRLTVT.

V usage is TRBV7-2 and J usage is TRBJ1-6; D is ambiguous. The V end was cut by 0 bases, the J end by 6 bases, with 9 bases between. This CDR3 is 15 amino acids long. Per the germline V gene, CDR1 is SGHTA and CDR2 is FQGNSA. The CDR3: CASSLAAGSNSPLHF. CDR3 in DNA: TGTGCCAGCAGCTTAGCGGCAGGCAGTAATTCACCCCTCCACTTT.

Details on this clone: The same CDR3 also results from other DNA sequences found in this sample. This CDR3 is CASNRAGGGTDTQYF. The CDR3 nucleotides are TGTGCCAGCAATCGAGCGGGGGGCGGGACAGATACGCAGTATTTT. The rearrangement uses TRBV2 and TRBJ2-3, with TRBD2 matching 9 bases. V trimming: 7 bases; J trimming: 3 bases; junction bases outside the gene matches: 8. This CDR3 has 15 residues. Germline V gene sequence: CDR1 SNHLY, CDR2 FYNNEI.

The sample holds a few counts of this clone. The chain joins TRBV10-3 to TRBJ2-7; TRBD1 matches 8 bases. CDR1 ENHRY and CDR2 SYGVKD come from the germline V gene. Unmatched junction bases numbered 13, after V lost 10 bases and J lost 2 bases. This CDR3 has 15 residues. As DNA, the CDR3 is TGTGCCAGCAAGAACGTTGGACAGGGTACCTACGAGCAGTACTTC. Its protein is CASKNVGQGTYEQYF.

The J gene is TRBJ2-1, the V gene TRBV11-1, with TRBD2 as a possible D gene (5 bases). CDR3 length equals 13 residues. The ends were cut back, 5 bases at V and 12 bases at J, with 17 bases in the middle. Germline V CDR1 and CDR2: SGHAT, FQDESV (reference sequence). This CDR3 is CASSPRREGRQFF. The CDR3 nucleotides read TGTGCCAGCAGCCCCCGTCGGGAAGGAAGGCAGTTCTTC.

This clone was observed a few times. V and J are TRBV25-1 and TRBJ2-5; the D gene could be TRBD1 or TRBD2 (6 bases each). Near its end, the DNA agrees better with TRBJ2-7, so the J call may be wrong. Germline V CDR1 and CDR2: MGHDK, SYGVNS. CDR3 size: 13 residues. The CDR3 DNA is TGTGCCAGCAGTGCCTGGGGGGCAGACGAGCAGTACTTC. As protein: CASSAWGADEQYF.

In its sample, this clone was seen a few times. This chain connects TRBV30 to TRBJ2-3; 11 nucleotides line up with TRBD2. CDR1 and CDR2 from the germline V gene are GTSNPN and SVGIG (reference sequence). This CDR3 contains 15 residues. V shed 2 bases, J shed 1 base, and the junction held 2 bases outside the gene matches. The CDR3 loop is CAWSQLAGGTDTQYF. The CDR3 nucleotides are TGTGCCTGGAGTCAACTAGCGGGGGGCACAGATACGCAGTATTTT.

The chain links TRBV7-9 to TRBJ1-6; TRBD1 aligns across 7 bases. The germline V gene has CDR1 SEHNR and CDR2 FQNEAQ (reference sequence). The junction had 5 bases not matched to a gene; V was cut back by 3 bases and J by 6 bases. The CDR3 is 15 residues long. The CDR3 loop reads CASSFLTGVNSPLHF. CDR3 DNA: TGTGCCAGCAGCTTCCTTACAGGGGTTAATTCACCCCTCCACTTT.

The rearrangement uses TRBV20-1 and TRBJ2-1, with D hard to call. The CDR3 extends over 11 amino acids. CDR1 is DFQATT, CDR2 SNEGSKA, per germline (reference sequence). The V and J ends lost 4 bases and 7 bases respectively, with 8 bases between them. The CDR3 DNA is TGCAGTGCTACACCTAGGAATGAGCAGTTCTTC. Its translation is CSATPRNEQFF.

This clone appeared once. The chain is built from TRBV7-2 and TRBJ2-1, with 7 nucleotides matching TRBD1. There are 14 residues in the CDR3. V shed 3 bases and J 15 bases; nucleotides not matched to a gene: 14. CDR1 and CDR2 from the germline V gene are SGHTA and FQGNSA. CDR3 protein: CASSFSPNRGSLFF. CDR3 nucleotide sequence: TGTGCCAGCAGCTTTTCACCTAACAGGGGTTCTCTGTTCTTC.